This passage covers 27 T cell receptor beta chains from one sample sequenced in a study of blood T cell repertoires in COVID-19. Data came from immunoSEQ multiplex PCR; TCRdb stores just in-frame clones and leaves some out. The sample lists about 190,000 clones, about 90% occurring once. The source material was peripheral blood. Every receptor here comes from a man aged 50-60 years with acute or convalescent COVID-19.

This clone was seen a handful of times. The chain has TRBV19 and TRBJ2-7; tentatively, D is TRBD2 (7 bases). CDR3 length: 15 amino acids. V gave up 0 bases and J gave up 2 bases, with 11 bases separating them. Germline values: CDR1 LNHDA, CDR2 SQIVND (reference sequence). This CDR3 reads CASSIEGGTTYEQYF. The CDR3 DNA reads TGTGCCAGTAGTATAGAAGGGGGGACTACCTACGAGCAGTACTTC.

The chain carries TRBV4-3 and TRBJ2-3; D is uncertain. Trimming shortened V by 0 bases and J by 3 bases, and 10 bases separated the two germline ends. The germline gives CDR1 LGHNA, CDR2 YSLEER. This CDR3 region has 15 residues. In DNA, the CDR3 is TGCGCCAGCAGCCAAGATCTTGACTTAACAGATACGCAGTATTTT. Encoded protein: CASSQDLDLTDTQYF.

The chain employs TRBV7-9 and TRBJ2-1; perhaps TRBD2 as D (5 bases). Between the trimmed V and J ends, which lost 5 bases and 4 bases, there was a span of 15 bases. Germline-derived CDR1 and CDR2 are SEHNR and FQNEAQ (reference sequence). CDR3 length equals 15 residues. The CDR3 nucleotides read TGTGCCAGCAGCCTCGGGAATATGGGATACAATGAGCAGTTCTTC. Its translation: CASSLGNMGYNEQFF.

The gene calls are TRBV6-2 or TRBV6-3 and TRBJ2-3; 8 bases are shared with TRBD2. Losses at the gene ends were 2 bases for V and 6 bases for J; bases not matched to a gene: 10. Germline CDR1 MNHEY, CDR2 SVGEGT. The length of the CDR3 is 16 residues. The CDR3 here is CASSYPTSGSHDTQYF. In DNA form, the CDR3 reads TGTGCCAGCAGTTACCCTACTAGCGGCTCGCACGATACGCAGTATTTT.

This clone was seen once. V gene TRBV27 combines with J gene TRBJ1-2; the match to TRBD1 covers 9 bases. Germline trimming cut 5 bases from V and 6 bases from J; bases unmatched to any gene: 7. This CDR3 is 14 amino acids long. Germline V lookup: CDR1 MNHEY, CDR2 SMNVEV (reference sequence). The CDR3 protein is CASSVNRGLDGYTF. The CDR3 nucleotides are TGTGCCAGCAGTGTGAACAGGGGGCTGGATGGCTACACCTTC.

The CDR3 DNA sequence: TGTGCCAGCAGCTTAGGGACTAGCGAAGAGACCCAGTACTTC. It codes for CASSLGTSEETQYF. The genes are TRBV7-9 and TRBJ2-5; 9 bases are shared with TRBD2. The CDR3 extends over 14 amino acids. V shed 1 base, J shed 3 bases, and the junction held 0 bases outside the gene matches. Looked up from germline, CDR1 is SEHNR and CDR2 is FQNEAQ (reference sequence).

This sequence joins TRBV5-1 and TRBJ2-2, with 7 positions matching TRBD1. Germline CDR1 and CDR2: SGHRS and YFSETQ. V lost 2 bases, J lost 5 bases, and 12 bases stayed unmatched. CDR3 length: 17 amino acids. The CDR3 protein is CASSLTLQHRGTGELFF. CDR3 sequence (DNA): TGCGCCAGCAGCTTAACCCTACAACACAGGGGAACCGGGGAGCTGTTTTTT.

The table lists this clone with a few counts. The V gene is TRBV13, the J gene TRBJ2-3; 8 nucleotides agree with TRBD1. With 8 bases clipped from V and 2 bases from J, the junction kept 6 bases outside the gene matches. CDR3 length equals 14 residues. In germline, CDR1 is PRHDT, CDR2 FYEKMQ (reference sequence). The CDR3 loop reads CASGRTGHTDTQYF. CDR3 bases: TGTGCCAGCGGCAGGACAGGGCACACAGATACGCAGTATTTT.

CDR3 coding DNA: TGTGCTAGTGGTTTGGGGGAGCCCGCCGGGGAGCTGTTTTTT. Translated: CASGLGEPAGELFF. V is TRBV12-5 and J is TRBJ2-2, with a possible D match to TRBD2 (5 bases). Trimming stripped 1 base from V and 6 bases from J, with 9 bases between. The CDR3 consists of 14 residues. Germline loops: CDR1 LGHNT, CDR2 FRNRAP.

This clone was picked up one time. The V and J genes are TRBV4-3 and TRBJ2-1; the match to TRBD2 covers 7 bases. The CDR3 runs 15 residues. Unmatched junction bases numbered 7, after V lost 0 bases and J lost 8 bases. CDR1 and CDR2 (germline): LGHNA, YSLEER. CDR3 DNA: TGCGCCAGCAGCCAAGAGCGGGGGTGGGTAGATGAGCAGTTCTTC. Protein product: CASSQERGWVDEQFF.

The chain has TRBV19 and TRBJ2-5, with 8 nucleotides matching TRBD2. Per germline, CDR1 LNHDA and CDR2 SQIVND (reference sequence). The CDR3 loop spans 15 amino acids. J gave up 5 bases and V 9 bases, and 14 bases lay outside the gene matches. In nucleotides, the CDR3 is TGTGCCAGGTACTCCTTAGCGGGGAGAAGGGAGACCCAGTACTTC. Residues: CARYSLAGRRETQYF. The full variable domain, in which reference TRBV19 and TRBJ2-5 provide the parts outside the CDR3, is DGGITQSPKYLFRKEGQNVTLSCEQNLNHDAMYWYRQDPGQGLRLIYYSQIVNDFQKGDIAEGYSVSREKKESFPLTVTSAQKNPTAFYLCARYSLAGRRETQYFGPGTRLLVL.

This clone was observed a few times. V and J are TRBV15 and TRBJ1-2, with D possibly matching TRBD1 (5 bases). CDR1 LNHNV and CDR2 YYDKDF come from the germline V gene (reference sequence). Deletions cut 4 bases from V and 5 bases from J, with 11 bases between. The CDR3 extends over 13 amino acids. CDR3 loop: CATSIGGGYGYTF. The CDR3 coding sequence is TGTGCCACCAGCATCGGGGGGGGATATGGCTACACCTTC.

The chain uses TRBV7-8 and TRBJ1-2, with TRBD1 identical over 8 bases. CDR3 length: 13 residues. Germline loops: CDR1 SGHVS, CDR2 FQNEAQ. Trimming removed 7 bases from V and 8 bases from J; junction bases left unmatched: 9. The DNA of the CDR3 is TGTGCCAGCACCTCTTGGACAGGGCAGGGCTACACCTTC. Protein product: CASTSWTGQGYTF.

CDR3: CASSLGQTNSPLHF. In nucleotides, the CDR3 is TGCGCCAGCAGCTTAGGACAGACAAATTCACCCCTCCACTTT. The chain has TRBV5-1 and TRBJ1-6; tentative D call: TRBD1 (6 bases). Germline values: CDR1 SGHRS, CDR2 YFSETQ. Trimming removed 2 bases from V and 7 bases from J, with 10 bases in between. The CDR3 extends over 14 amino acids. Based on the CDR3 plus reference TRBV5-1 and TRBJ1-6, the full variable domain is KAGVTQTPRYLIKTRGQQVTLSCSPISGHRSVSWYQQTPGQGLQFLFEYFSETQRNKGNFPGRFSGRQFSNSRSEMNVSTLELGDSALYLCASSLGQTNSPLHFGNGTRLTVT.

The V gene is TRBV7-2, the J gene TRBJ2-2; D remains ambiguous. Germline lookup yields CDR1 SGHTA and CDR2 FQGNSA. The CDR3 is 15 amino acids. Trimming shortened V by 7 bases and J by 3 bases, and 15 bases separated the two germline ends. CDR3: CASNRPRMDTGELFF. CDR3 in DNA: TGTGCCAGCAACCGCCCCAGGATGGACACCGGGGAGCTGTTTTTT.

The J gene is TRBJ1-2, the V gene TRBV3-1 (or the pseudogene TRBV3-2), with D tentatively TRBD1 (6 bases). The CDR3 runs to 14 residues. Trimming shortened V by 0 bases and J by 5 bases, and 10 bases separated the two germline ends. Germline V gene lookup returns CDR1 LGHDT and CDR2 YNNKEL (reference sequence). CDR3 nucleotides: TGTGCCAGCAGCCAAGAGCCAACAGGGTATGGCTACACCTTC. As protein: CASSQEPTGYGYTF.

The rearrangement joins TRBV9 to TRBJ1-1; D is unclear. Trimming pared 0 bases from V and 0 bases from J, leaving 9 bases between. Germline V gene sequence: CDR1 SGDLS, CDR2 YYNGEE. The CDR3 is made up of 15 amino acids. The CDR3 DNA is TGTGCCAGCAGCGTAGAACCAGACATGAACACTGAAGCTTTCTTT. Its translation is CASSVEPDMNTEAFF.

The chain carries TRBV10-3 and TRBJ1-6; weak D call: TRBD1 (5 bases). Trimming shortened V by 5 bases and J by 6 bases, and 8 bases separated the two germline ends. The CDR3 length is 13 residues. Germline assignment: CDR1 ENHRY and CDR2 SYGVKD. CDR3: CAISRGGNSPLHF. CDR3 in DNA: TGTGCCATCAGTCGGGGGGGTAATTCACCCCTCCACTTT.

The CDR3 DNA reads TGTGCCAGCAGCGTAGGGGACAGGGGCCATACGCAGTATTTT. Translation gives CASSVGDRGHTQYF. The chain has TRBV9 and TRBJ2-3, with 10 bases that match TRBD1. CDR3 length equals 14 residues. V trimming: 0 bases; J trimming: 7 bases; junction bases outside the gene matches: 2. Germline CDR1 and CDR2: SGDLS and YYNGEE.

The J gene is TRBJ2-3, the V gene TRBV28; no definite D call. This CDR3 has 12 residues. Germline CDR1 and CDR2: MDHEN and SYDVKM. Trimming stripped 2 bases from V and 6 bases from J, with 6 bases between. CDR3 in amino acids: CASSLRWDTQYF. CDR3 DNA: TGTGCCAGCAGTTTACGGTGGGATACGCAGTATTTT.

V and J are TRBV3-1 (or the pseudogene TRBV3-2) and TRBJ1-2; TRBD1 is a possible D gene (6 bases). The germline V gene has CDR1 LGHDT and CDR2 YNNKEL (reference sequence). Trimming pared 2 bases from V and 3 bases from J, leaving 10 bases between. The CDR3 sequence is 14 residues long. In DNA form, the CDR3 reads TGTGCCAGCAGCCAACCGGGACAAGACTATGGCTACACCTTC. It codes for CASSQPGQDYGYTF.

This clone showed up just once. CDR3 nucleotides: TGTGCCAGCAGTGAGGGAGGAGATCAGCCCCAGCATTTT. It is translated as CASSEGGDQPQHF. The chain recombines TRBV25-1 with TRBJ1-5; D is undetermined. Per the germline V gene, CDR1 is MGHDK and CDR2 is SYGVNS. CDR3 length: 13 residues. V was shortened by 3 bases and J by 5 bases, with 8 bases between the two germline ends. Complete variable domain (other parts from reference TRBV25-1 and TRBJ1-5): EADIYQTPRYLVIGTGKKITLECSQTMGHDKMYWYQQDPGMELHLIHYSYGVNSTEKGDLSSESTVSRIRTEHFPLTLESARPSHTSQYLCASSEGGDQPQHFGDGTRLSIL.

The V gene is TRBV24-1, the J gene TRBJ1-5; 12 nucleotides match TRBD1. In germline, CDR1 is KGHDR, CDR2 SFDVKD. This CDR3 spans 16 amino acids. After removal of 5 bases from V and 6 bases from J, the junction contained 7 bases not matched to a gene. The CDR3 spells CATSGGGQGAFQPQHF. The CDR3 region has the DNA TGTGCCACCAGTGGGGGGGGACAGGGGGCTTTTCAGCCCCAGCATTTT.

This clone was observed once. V gene TRBV11-2 combines with J gene TRBJ2-5, with D possibly being TRBD1 (6 bases). This CDR3 comprises 13 residues. Germline assignment: CDR1 SGHAT and CDR2 FQNNGV. The germline V and J ends were trimmed by 0 bases and 10 bases, with 12 bases remaining between them. CDR3 sequence: CASSLDPGVVQYF. The CDR3 region has the DNA TGTGCCAGCAGCTTAGACCCAGGGGTCGTCCAGTACTTC.

The J gene is TRBJ1-4, the V gene TRBV6-4, with D perhaps matching TRBD1 (6 bases). The V gene lost 5 bases and the J gene lost 0 bases, with 16 bases spanning the gap. Germline assignment: CDR1 MRHNA and CDR2 SNTAGT. This CDR3 is 17 amino acids long. The CDR3 protein is CASSTPTGTTTNEKLFF. CDR3 sequence (DNA): TGTGCCAGCAGTACTCCGACAGGTACAACAACTAATGAAAAACTGTTTTTT.

The CDR3 is CASSVYGQNTGELFF. CDR3 sequence (DNA): TGTGCCAGCTCAGTTTACGGACAGAACACCGGGGAGCTGTTTTTT. V and J are TRBV18 and TRBJ2-2; the D gene is possibly TRBD1 (5 bases). V lost 5 bases and J 1 base, leaving 11 bases between the germline ends. The CDR3 contains 15 residues. Germline CDR1 is KGHSH and CDR2 is LQKENI. Looking up the rest from reference TRBV18 and TRBJ2-2 gives the full variable domain: NAGVMQNPRHLVRRRGQEARLRCSPMKGHSHVYWYRQLPEEGLKFMVYLQKENIIDESGMPKERFSAEFPKEGPSILRIQQVVRGDSAAYFCASSVYGQNTGELFFGEGSRLTVL.

The rearrangement uses TRBV7-2 and TRBJ2-7; 8 bases map to TRBD2. Germline values: CDR1 SGHTA, CDR2 FQGNSA. Trimming removed 5 bases from V and 2 bases from J; junction bases left unmatched: 8. The CDR3 is made up of 15 amino acids. CDR3: CASSLTSGVAYEQYF. The CDR3 nucleotides are TGTGCCAGCAGCCTTACTAGCGGAGTTGCCTACGAGCAGTACTTC.